The 27 T cell receptor beta chains presented below share a single source sample, sequenced in a study of shared clonotypes between healthy human individuals. Only in-frame clones appear in the TCRdb table, and some are missing; sequencing was by immunoSEQ multiplex PCR. Here the sample spans roughly 1 million clones, 75% to 85% being singletons. The specimen was memory CD4+ T cells from PBMCs. Subset reported: CD45RA-negative fraction. The receptor set was obtained from a man younger than 30 in good health. Some clones in this sample may be carry-over from other donors' samples.

This clone was detected a few times. This chain links TRBV9 with TRBJ1-2, with 10 bases lining up with TRBD1. Unmatched junction bases numbered 11, after V lost 4 bases and J lost 8 bases. The germline V gene encodes CDR1 SGDLS and CDR2 YYNGEE. The CDR3 consists of 15 residues. DNA of the CDR3: TGTGCCAGCAGCCCCCGACAGGGGGCGAATACAGGCTACACCTTC. Protein product: CASSPRQGANTGYTF.

This clone was detected once. This chain uses TRBV4-2 with TRBJ2-2, with TRBD2 identical over 8 bases. The CDR3 has 16 residues. Trimming cost V 4 bases and J 1 base; bases outside gene matches: 5. Per the germline V gene, CDR1 is LGHNA and CDR2 is YNFKEQ. The CDR3 DNA reads as TGTGCCAGCAGCCGAGAGCTAGCGGGGAACACCGGGGAGCTGTTTTTT. Its translation: CASSRELAGNTGELFF.

V usage is TRBV6-6 and J usage is TRBJ2-7; 8 bases map to TRBD1. Per germline, CDR1 MNHNY and CDR2 SVGAGI (reference sequence). V trimming: 4 bases; J trimming: 5 bases; junction bases outside the gene matches: 13. This CDR3 region has 16 residues. As DNA, the CDR3 is TGTGCCAGCAGTTCCTCAACAGGGGGGCTATTTAACGAGCAGTACTTC. Its protein product is CASSSSTGGLFNEQYF.

The chain recombines TRBV9 with TRBJ2-1; 9 bases agree with TRBD2. Germline loops: CDR1 SGDLS, CDR2 YYNGEE. Trimming cost V 1 base and J 8 bases; bases outside gene matches: 7. The CDR3 runs 15 residues. The CDR3 bases are TGTGCCAGCAGCGTAATGGGACTAGCTACGGATGAGCAGTTCTTC. Encoded protein: CASSVMGLATDEQFF.

The chain carries TRBV7-9 and TRBJ2-1; no clear D. Trimming removed 2 bases from V and 5 bases from J, with 4 bases in between. Germline V CDR1 and CDR2: SEHNR, FQNEAQ (reference sequence). This CDR3 has 12 residues. CDR3 protein: CASSLRNNEQFF. Written as DNA, the CDR3 is TGTGCCAGCAGCTTAAGGAACAATGAGCAGTTCTTC.

The V call is TRBV23-1, the J call TRBJ1-5, with D possibly TRBD1 on 6 matching bases. TRBV23-1 is given ORF status, its function remaining uncertain. V was shortened by 10 bases and J by 5 bases, with 18 bases between the two germline ends. This CDR3 has 14 amino acids. The CDR3 DNA follows: TGCGCCACCCCCCCGGGGCAGGGGTATCAGCCCCAGCATTTT. This sequence encodes CATPPGQGYQPQHF.

This clone was picked up one time. The chain carries TRBV5-1 and TRBJ2-1; no reliable D call. CDR1 is SGHRS, CDR2 YFSETQ, per germline. Between the trimmed V and J ends, which lost 4 bases and 0 bases, there was a span of 5 bases. The CDR3 is 13 amino acids. DNA for the CDR3: TGCGCCAGCAGCGATGACTCCTACAATGAGCAGTTCTTC. Its protein product is CASSDDSYNEQFF.

The rearrangement links TRBV2 to TRBJ2-1, with D unclear. This CDR3 contains 13 residues. In germline, CDR1 is SNHLY, CDR2 FYNNEI. V was pared by 7 bases and J by 7 bases, with 14 bases between. The CDR3 spells CASTNRPGNEQFF. CDR3 DNA sequence: TGTGCCAGCACCAACCGACCAGGAAATGAGCAGTTCTTC.

The V call is TRBV11-2, the J call TRBJ2-5; 8 nucleotides match TRBD1. V was clipped by 5 bases and J by 5 bases; unmatched bases: 13. The CDR3 contains 16 residues. Germline loops: CDR1 SGHAT, CDR2 FQNNGV. The CDR3 sequence is CASSPTDRVSWETQYF. The CDR3 DNA reads as TGTGCCAGCAGCCCTACGGACAGGGTCTCTTGGGAGACCCAGTACTTC.

This clone was seen a single time. The chain recombines TRBV7-8 with TRBJ1-3, with unresolved D. The CDR3 runs 14 residues. Trimming left V 1 base short and J 1 base short, with 5 bases between. From germline, CDR1 is SGHVS and CDR2 FQNEAQ. The CDR3 sequence: CASSLGISGNTIYF. In DNA, the CDR3 is TGTGCCAGCAGCTTAGGGATATCTGGAAACACCATATATTTT.

The chain combines TRBV28 with TRBJ1-5, with TRBD1 identical over 7 bases. The CDR3 is 15 amino acids. CDR1 is MDHEN, CDR2 SYDVKM, per germline. The V and J ends lost 5 bases and 4 bases, in that order; junction bases with no gene match: 8. The CDR3 coding sequence is TGTGCCAGCAGTAGCGGGACAGTAAATAATCAGCCCCAGCATTTT. Translating it yields CASSSGTVNNQPQHF.

V gene TRBV18 combines with J gene TRBJ2-7; tentatively, D is TRBD1 (5 bases). V lost 2 bases to trimming and J lost 6 bases, with 5 bases between them. This CDR3 comprises 11 residues. Germline-derived CDR1 and CDR2 are KGHSH and LQKENI. CDR3 residues: CASSPRGEQYF. As DNA, the CDR3 is TGTGCCAGCTCACCAAGGGGCGAGCAGTACTTC. Drawing the rest from reference TRBV18 and TRBJ2-7, the complete variable domain is NAGVMQNPRHLVRRRGQEARLRCSPMKGHSHVYWYRQLPEEGLKFMVYLQKENIIDESGMPKERFSAEFPKEGPSILRIQQVVRGDSAAYFCASSPRGEQYFGPGTRLTVT.

A single count supports this clone. The V call is TRBV27, the J call TRBJ1-2; D not certain. The V gene lost 6 bases and the J gene lost 4 bases, with 12 bases spanning the gap. From germline, CDR1 is MNHEY and CDR2 SMNVEV (reference sequence). CDR3 length equals 13 residues. The CDR3 coding sequence is TGTGCCAGCAGCCCTATCGAAACCTATGGCTACACCTTC. This codes for CASSPIETYGYTF.

The chain uses TRBV28 and TRBJ1-5; a weak D match, TRBD1 (6 bases). V was clipped by 7 bases and J by 2 bases, with 9 bases between them. The CDR3 contains 13 residues. Germline V gene sequence: CDR1 MDHEN, CDR2 SYDVKM. CDR3 sequence: CASTWTGNQPQHF. The CDR3 DNA reads as TGTGCCAGCACCTGGACAGGCAATCAGCCCCAGCATTTT.

Note on this clone: One end of the junction varies from germline; a read error may be responsible. This chain joins TRBV2 and TRBJ2-7; D is possibly TRBD1 (6 bases). The CDR3 is 16 residues long. Germline CDR1 reads SNHLY; CDR2 reads FYNNEI. The CDR3 here is CASSPRGQPDFGNKDF. The CDR3, as DNA: TGTGCCAGCAGTCCGCGTGGACAGCCGGACTTTGGTAACAAAGATTTC.

The CDR3 spells CASSPNYNEKLFF. The CDR3 bases are TGTGCCAGCAGCCCTAATTATAATGAAAAACTGTTTTTT. This rearrangement joins TRBV7-7 to TRBJ1-4; D ambiguous. This CDR3 is built from 13 residues. Germline loops: CDR1 SSHAT, CDR2 FNYEAQ (reference sequence). The V end lost 5 bases, the J end lost 4 bases, and 8 bases lay between the germline ends.

The chain joins TRBV9 to TRBJ2-2, with 16 bases identical to TRBD2. Per the germline V gene, CDR1 is SGDLS and CDR2 is YYNGEE. This CDR3 comprises 19 residues. Trimming at V came to 3 bases and at J to 4 bases, leaving 9 bases not matched to a gene. CDR3 in DNA: TGTGCCAGCAGCGACGGGACTAGCGGGAGGGTTAGAGGCACCGGGGAGCTGTTTTTT. This encodes CASSDGTSGRVRGTGELFF.

V is TRBV5-6 and J is TRBJ2-5; no reliable D call. The germline V gene has CDR1 SGHDT and CDR2 YYEEEE. Between the trimmed V and J ends, which lost 4 bases and 2 bases, there was a span of 12 bases. The CDR3 totals 14 residues. CDR3 amino acids: CASSNKARQETQYF. In DNA, the CDR3 is TGTGCCAGCAGCAATAAGGCACGACAAGAGACCCAGTACTTC.

J is TRBJ2-5 and V is TRBV5-1, with D maybe TRBD1 (5 bases). This CDR3 is built from 14 residues. Per the germline V gene, CDR1 is SGHRS and CDR2 is YFSETQ. Trimming cost V 0 bases and J 1 base, with 7 bases left between them. CDR3 protein: CASSLAGPQETQYF. The CDR3 DNA follows: TGCGCCAGCAGCTTGGCAGGGCCCCAAGAGACCCAGTACTTC.

The chain recombines TRBV29-1 with TRBJ1-4; TRBD1 aligns across 7 bases. Germline lookup yields CDR1 SQVTM and CDR2 ANQGSEA. V trimming: 6 bases; J trimming: 7 bases; junction bases outside the gene matches: 11. The CDR3 extends over 14 amino acids. The CDR3 protein is CSVTGVWGSEKLFF. CDR3 in DNA: TGCAGCGTCACAGGGGTTTGGGGAAGTGAAAAACTGTTTTTT.

Ten or more counts support this clone. This sample includes further DNA sequences coding for the same CDR3. This rearrangement joins TRBV5-6 to TRBJ2-7, with D hard to call. Per germline, CDR1 SGHDT and CDR2 YYEEEE. This CDR3 region has 13 residues. With 2 bases removed from V and 2 bases from J, the gap between germline ends came to 8 bases. The CDR3 region has the DNA TGTGCCAGCAGCTTATACTCGCCCTACGAGCAGTACTTC. It yields the protein CASSLYSPYEQYF. Full variable domain (remainder filled in from reference TRBV5-6 and TRBJ2-7): DAGVTQSPTHLIKTRGQQVTLRCSPKSGHDTVSWYQQALGQGPQFIFQYYEEEERQRGNFPDRFSGHQFPNYSSELNVNALLLGDSALYLCASSLYSPYEQYFGPGTRLTVT.

The chain combines TRBV7-2 with TRBJ1-1; D might be TRBD1 (6 bases). This CDR3 contains 14 residues. Per the germline V gene, CDR1 is SGHTA and CDR2 is FQGNSA. The germline V and J ends were trimmed by 5 bases and 4 bases, with 14 bases remaining between them. CDR3 bases: TGTGCCAGCAGCCTGGACAGTTTCGCCACTGAAGCTTTCTTT. Residues: CASSLDSFATEAFF.

This chain connects TRBV29-1 to TRBJ1-2; TRBD1 matches at 8 bases. Germline V lookup: CDR1 SQVTM, CDR2 ANQGSEA. Germline trimming cut 3 bases from V and 4 bases from J; bases unmatched to any gene: 4. CDR3 size: 13 residues. The CDR3 DNA reads as TGCAGCGTTGAGGTCGACAGGGGCTATGGCTACACCTTC. It yields the protein CSVEVDRGYGYTF.

The chain recombines TRBV7-2 with TRBJ2-7; tentatively, D is TRBD1 or TRBD2 (8 bases each). CDR1 and CDR2 (germline): SGHTA, FQGNSA. The CDR3 covers 15 residues. Trimming removed 2 bases from V and 3 bases from J, with 14 bases in between. As DNA, the CDR3 is TGTGCCAGCAGCTTAAGTAGCGGGACAGGCTACGAGCAGTACTTC. Translation gives CASSLSSGTGYEQYF.

Regarding this clone: This sample includes further DNA sequences coding for the same CDR3. The chain combines TRBV6-1 with TRBJ2-5; the match to TRBD1 covers 8 bases. The trim removed 5 bases at V and 2 bases at J, leaving 1 base unmatched. Germline CDR1 is MNHNS and CDR2 is SASEGT. The CDR3 contains 13 residues. CDR3 coding DNA: TGTGCCAGCAGTCGGGACAGGCAAGAGACCCAGTACTTC. Its translation is CASSRDRQETQYF.

The CDR3 region has the DNA TGTGCCAGCAGCTCCTCGACTAGCGGGTTTGATGAGCAGTTCTTC. This encodes CASSSSTSGFDEQFF. V gene TRBV5-6 combines with J gene TRBJ2-1; 10 bases agree with TRBD2. Germline CDR1 is SGHDT and CDR2 is YYEEEE. The CDR3 runs to 15 residues. Germline trimming cut 3 bases from V and 8 bases from J; bases unmatched to any gene: 8.

The J gene is TRBJ1-3, the V gene TRBV7-2; no firm D call. Germline loops: CDR1 SGHTA, CDR2 FQGNSA. Trimming cost V 5 bases and J 1 base, with 15 bases left between them. The CDR3 totals 16 residues. This CDR3 reads CASSTRTGNSGNTIYF. DNA for the CDR3: TGTGCCAGCAGCACCCGGACGGGGAATTCTGGAAACACCATATATTTT.